This is a list of T cell receptor beta chains from one sample in a study of T cell repertoires in cytomegalovirus infection. Their target antigens are unknown. TCRdb called the reads again in MiXCR, with one record for every CDR3 protein. The sample comprises about 69,000 distinct CDR3 sequences, about 29% of which are singletons, and 59% rests with the top ten. This specimen was CD8+ T cells from cultured PBMCs, taken from culture after CMV antigen stimulation. These receptors were taken from a human donor in good health (CMV status not recorded). Some clones in this sample may be carry-over from other donors' samples. Both conserved end residues are part of each CDR3. A D gene is named only where the DNA matches it firmly. Expanded clones get a size class; other rows say once, few or many, or leave the size out.

d_call	j_call	clone_size	v_call	cdr3_aa	cdr3_nt
TRBD2	TRBJ2-3	.	TRBV4-3	CASSHDPGGAADTQYF	TGCGCCAGCAGCCACGACCCGGGGGGGGCAGCAGATACGCAGTATTTT
TRBD1	TRBJ2-4	.	TRBV11-3	CASSWRQGEWNIQYF	TGTGCCAGCAGTTGGAGACAGGGGGAATGGAACATTCAGTACTTC
.	TRBJ2-3	.	TRBV4-1	CASSHEAPPYTDTQYF	TGCGCCAGCAGCCACGAAGCGCCCCCCTACACAGATACGCAGTATTTT
TRBD1	TRBJ1-3	few	TRBV30	CALSQGASGNTIYF	TGTGCCTTATCACAGGGGGCCTCTGGAAACACCATATATTTT
.	TRBJ1-1	many	TRBV7-2	CASTLLGAGTEAFF	TGTGCCAGCACCCTCTTAGGGGCGGGCACTGAAGCTTTCTTT
.	TRBJ1-6	few	TRBV7-2	CASSFWDYNSPLHF	TGTGCCAGCAGCTTTTGGGATTATAATTCACCCCTCCACTTT
.	TRBJ2-7	many	TRBV7-6	CASSEGVEQYF	TGTGCCAGCAGCGAGGGCGTCGAGCAGTACTTC
.	TRBJ2-3	.	TRBV12-3/TRBV12-4	CASSPLEGATQYF	TGTGCCAGCAGTCCTCTTGAGGGAGCTACGCAGTATTTT
TRBD2	TRBJ2-7	.	TRBV29-1	CSVEDPSSGASYEQYF	TGCAGCGTTGAAGATCCCTCTAGCGGGGCCTCCTACGAGCAGTACTTC
TRBD1	TRBJ2-1	few	TRBV20-1	CSATTPGQGSYNEQFF	TGCAGTGCAACGACTCCCGGACAGGGCTCCTACAATGAGCAGTTCTTC
TRBD1	TRBJ1-1	.	TRBV11-3	CASSLATRTGLFTMNTEAFF	TGTGCCAGCAGCTTAGCAACTAGGACAGGGCTTTTCACAATGAACACTGAAGCTTTCTTT
TRBD1	TRBJ1-2	many	TRBV11-3	CASSSGQGHYGYTF	TGTGCCAGCAGCTCAGGACAGGGGCACTATGGCTACACCTTC
.	TRBJ1-2	many	TRBV2	CASGPGDRTTGYYGYTF	TGTGCCAGCGGGCCCGGGGATAGAACGACAGGATACTATGGCTACACCTTC
TRBD2	TRBJ2-5	.	TRBV20-1	CSASGLAGGIQETQYF	TGCAGTGCCTCGGGACTAGCGGGGGGGATCCAAGAGACCCAGTACTTC
.	TRBJ1-1	.	TRBV5-1	CASHLTGGTEAFF	TGCGCCAGTCACTTAACGGGGGGCACTGAAGCTTTCTTT
.	TRBJ2-2	many	TRBV28	CASSLMQGVTGELFF	TGTGCCAGCAGTTTAATGCAGGGAGTAACCGGGGAGCTGTTTTTT
.	TRBJ2-7	once	TRBV11-2	CASSQGGAWEQYF	TGTGCCAGCAGCCAGGGGGGGGCCTGGGAGCAGTACTTC
.	TRBJ1-6	.	TRBV6-6	CASIQASSYNSPLHF	TGTGCCAGCATCCAGGCTAGCTCCTATAATTCACCCCTCCACTTT
.	TRBJ2-7	few	TRBV27	CATAPKGAYEQYF	TGTGCCACCGCTCCGAAGGGGGCCTACGAGCAGTACTTC
.	TRBJ2-5	many	TRBV28	CASSFLVFGGTGETQYF	TGTGCCAGCAGTTTTTTGGTTTTTGGGGGCACGGGGGAGACCCAGTACTTC
TRBD2	TRBJ2-7	once	TRBV7-8	CASSLRASGAGYEQYF	TGTGCCAGCAGCTTAAGGGCTAGCGGTGCAGGCTACGAGCAGTACTTC
.	TRBJ2-3	few	TRBV7-9	CASSLADRDLPTDTQYF	TGTGCCAGCAGCTTAGCGGACCGGGACTTACCCACAGATACGCAGTATTTT
.	TRBJ1-5	.	TRBV7-2	CASSLAGGTGQPQHF	TGTGCCAGCAGCTTAGCGGGGGGGACGGGTCAGCCCCAGCATTTT
.	TRBJ2-3	.	TRBV10-1	CASSEGSGTDTQYF	TGCGCCAGCAGTGAAGGGAGCGGCACAGATACGCAGTATTTT
.	TRBJ2-7	.	TRBV27	CASSPGNYYEQYF	TGTGCCAGCAGTCCCGGGAATTACTACGAGCAGTACTTC
TRBD2	TRBJ2-1	.	TRBV30	CAWNIGLAGGYNEQFF	TGTGCCTGGAACATTGGACTAGCGGGAGGATACAATGAGCAGTTCTTC
TRBD1	TRBJ1-2	few	TRBV12-3/TRBV12-4	CASSLSGAPQGTYGYTF	TGTGCCAGCAGTTTAAGCGGAGCCCCACAGGGGACCTATGGCTACACCTTC
TRBD2	TRBJ2-1	.	TRBV9	CASSPRLSTSGYNEQFF	TGTGCCAGCAGCCCCCGCCTGTCGACTAGCGGGTACAATGAGCAGTTCTTC
.	TRBJ1-6	.	TRBV7-2	CASSPGQLYNSPLHF	TGTGCCAGCAGCCCAGGACAGCTCTATAATTCACCCCTCCACTTT
TRBD2	TRBJ2-1	.	TRBV6-2/TRBV6-3	CASSSGTNNEQFF	TGTGCCAGCTCTAGCGGGACCAATAATGAGCAGTTCTTC
.	TRBJ2-3	.	TRBV9	CASSRLPSPGSTDTQYF	TGTGCCAGCAGTCGCCTACCCAGCCCGGGAAGCACAGATACGCAGTATTTT